This T cell receptor (beta chain) was captured by sequencing in a study of shared clonotypes between healthy human individuals. Study-wide results and caveats: Clonotypes not shared had lower generation probabilities than those common to all four donors. Larger richness was generally estimated for naive than memory subsets. Naive CD4 clonotypes overlapped across a few donors at approximately 5.3%.

This clone came up many times. Its specificity is unknown. Original methodology: Because ImmunoSEQ provided only junction sequences with no quality scores, the filtering differed. Repertoires were generated with immunoSEQ multiplex PCR, while TCRdb's copy carries only in-frame clones and drops some. The DNA was the basis for D and trimming; V, J and clone size are from that table. Counted here are just under 95,000 clones, 68% occurring once; the ten biggest clones make up roughly 52%. This receptor was obtained from a man under 40 in good health. Sequenced: memory CD8+ T cells sorted from blood. Subset in this sample: CD45RO+ cells pooled with CCR7-negative TemRA cells.

The CDR3 region has the DNA TGTGCCAGCAGTCAAAGGACAGGAACGGTGGGCTATGGCTACACCTTC. This encodes CASSQRTGTVGYGYTF. J is TRBJ1-2 and V is TRBV28; 7 nucleotides agree with TRBD1. Germline values: CDR1 MDHEN, CDR2 SYDVKM. The CDR3 covers 16 residues. Trimming at V came to 5 bases and at J to 4 bases, leaving 13 bases not matched to a gene.